The rows below give T cell receptor beta chains drawn from one sample of a study of PD-1 blockade in classical Hodgkin lymphoma. Data came from immunoSEQ multiplex PCR; TCRdb stores just in-frame clones and leaves some out. This sample carries almost 20,000 clones, roughly 80% of them seen once, and the ten largest clones take approximately 2.7%. The specimen was CD4+ T cells from blood, collected before the fourth cycle of nivolumab. The receptor source for this set is a human donor with classical Hodgkin lymphoma. Both conserved end residues are part of each CDR3. A D gene is named only where the DNA matches it firmly. Clone size is shown for a subset of rows, as once, few, many or a class of expanded clone.

NA	TRBV6-6	NA	TRBJ1-5	TGTGCCAGCAGTAAAATATTTTATAGCAATCAGCCCCAGCATTTT	CASSKIFYSNQPQHF
TRBD1	TRBV6-4	NA	TRBJ2-5	TGTGCCAGCAGTTTGACAGGGGGTGGAGAGACCCAGTACTTC	CASSLTGGGETQYF
TRBD1	TRBV18	NA	TRBJ2-7	TGTGCCAGCACCCGGGACAGAGTAGCCTACGAGCAGTACTTC	CASTRDRVAYEQYF
NA	TRBV6-1	NA	TRBJ1-5	TGTGCCAGCAGTGAAGGGAGGGGGTTTTGGCAGCCCCAGCATTTT	CASSEGRGFWQPQHF
TRBD2	TRBV6-5	NA	TRBJ2-3	TGTGCCACCGGACTAGCGAGAAATACAGATACGCAGTATTTT	CATGLARNTDTQYF
NA	TRBV6-1	NA	TRBJ2-7	TGTGCCAGCCGCTTGACAGTTCCTTACGAGCAGTACTTC	CASRLTVPYEQYF
NA	TRBV5-1	NA	TRBJ1-1	TGCGCCAGCAGCTTGGGCCAGGTGAACACTGAAGCTTTCTTT	CASSLGQVNTEAFF
NA	TRBV6-1	NA	TRBJ2-3	TGTGCCAGCAGCCTCCGGGGCCAGGGGGATACGCAGTATTTT	CASSLRGQGDTQYF
NA	TRBV7-9	NA	TRBJ2-3	TGTGCCAGCAGCTCGCAGTCGCGGAGCACAGATACGCAGTATTTT	CASSSQSRSTDTQYF
NA	TRBV19	once	TRBJ2-7	TGTGCCAGTAGTATACGTCATATGGGTACTTCAGTTTCCTACGAGCAGTACTTC	CASSIRHMGTSVSYEQYF
NA	TRBV28	NA	TRBJ1-3	TGTGCCAGCAGTTTTAGGGGTTCTGGAAACACCATATATTTT	CASSFRGSGNTIYF
TRBD1	TRBV18	once	TRBJ2-2	TGTGCCAGCTCACCGACAGGGGTGGACACCGGGGAGCTGTTTTTT	CASSPTGVDTGELFF
NA	TRBV6-1	few	TRBJ1-1	TGTGCCAGCAGTGAAGACAACGGCATGAACACTGAAGCTTTCTTT	CASSEDNGMNTEAFF
TRBD2	TRBV6-1	NA	TRBJ2-7	TGTGCCAGCAGCCGTAGCGGGAGGGCCGAGGGCGAGCAGTACTTC	CASSRSGRAEGEQYF
NA	TRBV2	NA	TRBJ1-1	TGTGCCAGCAGTGAGATGGGGACGGTGAACACTGAAGCTTTCTTT	CASSEMGTVNTEAFF
NA	TRBV6-6	NA	TRBJ2-5	TGTGCCAGCAGTTCCCGGGACCAAGAGACCCAGTACTTC	CASSSRDQETQYF
TRBD2	TRBV27	NA	TRBJ2-7	TGTGCCAGCAGTTTATTCTTAGCGGGGGGCTACGAGCAGTACTTC	CASSLFLAGGYEQYF
NA	TRBV28	NA	TRBJ1-3	TGTGCCAGCAGTGCTTGGGACTCTGGAAACACCATATATTTT	CASSAWDSGNTIYF
NA	TRBV10-3	few	TRBJ2-5	TGTGCCACCAAGGGTGGCGAGACCCAGTACTTC	CATKGGETQYF
TRBD1	TRBV29-1	few	TRBJ1-2	TGCAGCGTGACCGGGACAGGAAGAAATGGCTACACCTTC	CSVTGTGRNGYTF
NA	TRBV10-3	NA	TRBJ1-3	TGTGCCGGGTCTCGGGACCCCTTAAACACCATATATTTT	CAGSRDPLNTIYF
NA	TRBV7-9	NA	TRBJ2-3	TGTGCCAGCAGCTTTACACAGGGTGTCGCAGATACGCAGTATTTT	CASSFTQGVADTQYF
TRBD2	TRBV2	once	TRBJ2-3	TGTGCCAGCAGTGGCCCCGGACTAGCGGGAGATCCAGATACGCAGTATTTT	CASSGPGLAGDPDTQYF
NA	TRBV9	NA	TRBJ2-2	TGTGCCAGCAGCGTAGTGGGGACGAACACCGGGGAGCTGTTTTTT	CASSVVGTNTGELFF
NA	TRBV2	NA	TRBJ2-1	TGTGCCAGCAGCGCGTGGAATGAGCAGTTCTTC	CASSAWNEQFF
NA	TRBV5-6	NA	TRBJ1-1	TGTGCCAGCAGCTTGGCCCCGCCCGCTGAAGCTTTCTTT	CASSLAPPAEAFF
TRBD2	TRBV5-1	NA	TRBJ2-1	TGCGCCAGCAGCTTGAGCGGGAGTGCCTACAATGAGCAGTTCTTC	CASSLSGSAYNEQFF
NA	TRBV6-1	NA	TRBJ2-7	TGTGCCAGCAGTCGGGACATCAACTACGAGCAGTACTTC	CASSRDINYEQYF
TRBD1	TRBV11-2	NA	TRBJ2-1	TGTGCCAGCAGCTTAGGCCGGACAGGGGGAAGCTACAATGAGCAGTTCTTC	CASSLGRTGGSYNEQFF
NA	TRBV19	NA	TRBJ2-7	TGTGCCAGTAGCCGCTGGCGGGAAGGGACCTACGAGCAGTACTTC	CASSRWREGTYEQYF
TRBD1	TRBV19	NA	TRBJ1-5	TGTGCCAGTAGTGGCCAGGGGGCGCCCCAGCATTTT	CASSGQGAPQHF
NA	TRBV10-3	once	TRBJ2-3	TGTGCCATCAGCTACGAACTGACAGATACGCAGTATTTT	CAISYELTDTQYF
NA	TRBV28	once	TRBJ2-3	TGTGCCAGCAGTGAAGACCTCACAGATACGCAGTATTTT	CASSEDLTDTQYF
NA	TRBV5-4	NA	TRBJ2-1	TGTGCCACCTCGGGGACCCAGCAGTTCTTC	CATSGTQQFF
TRBD2	TRBV7-8	NA	TRBJ2-1	TGTGCCAGCAGCTTAGTCATTGGGACTAGCGGTTTCAATGAGCAGTTCTTC	CASSLVIGTSGFNEQFF
TRBD2	TRBV28	once	TRBJ2-3	TGTGCCAGCAGTTTGGGGACTAAAGCGTGGGGAGATACGCAGTATTTT	CASSLGTKAWGDTQYF
NA	TRBV27	NA	TRBJ2-3	TGTGCCACCTCCCTCGCGTGGGGCACAGATACGCAGTATTTT	CATSLAWGTDTQYF
NA	TRBV9	NA	TRBJ2-7	TGTGCCAGCAGCGCACGTTCGAGCCCCTTCGACGAGCAGTACTTC	CASSARSSPFDEQYF
TRBD2	TRBV7-6	NA	TRBJ2-1	TGTGCCAGCAGCTCCCCGACTAGCGGGGGAAAAAGGGGTGGCTCCTACAATGAGCAGTTCTTC	CASSSPTSGGKRGGSYNEQFF
NA	TRBV7-9	once	TRBJ1-6	TGTGCCAGCAGCGCAAGTCCTAGGACAGTAACGCGTAATTCACCCCTCCACTTT	CASSASPRTVTRNSPLHF
TRBD2	TRBV5-6	NA	TRBJ2-1	TGTGCCAGCAGCGGACTAGCGGGAGTACCGAGCTCCTACAATGAGCAGTTCTTC	CASSGLAGVPSSYNEQFF
NA	TRBV6-1	once	TRBJ2-1	TGTGCCAGCAGTGCGAACAGGAAGGATGAGCAGTTCTTC	CASSANRKDEQFF
NA	TRBV27	NA	TRBJ2-1	TGTGCCAGCAGTTTGGCCCCCATCCCATCAGGCAGAACCTACAATGAGCAGTTCTTC	CASSLAPIPSGRTYNEQFF
TRBD1	TRBV6-6	NA	TRBJ2-7	TGTGCCAGCAGTCGCCGGGACAGGGAAATGTACTTC	CASSRRDREMYF
NA	TRBV6-1	NA	TRBJ1-2	TGTGCCAGCATTCAGACGGGGGCAGCCTATGGCTACACCTTC	CASIQTGAAYGYTF
NA	TRBV5-1	NA	TRBJ2-5	TGCGCCAGCAGTCTGGCGGGAAAAGAGACCCAGTACTTC	CASSLAGKETQYF
NA	TRBV19	NA	TRBJ2-6	TGTGCCAGTAGTGTAAAAGGGGGCTCTGGGGCCAACGTCCTGACTTTC	CASSVKGGSGANVLTF
NA	TRBV27	NA	TRBJ1-1	TGTGCCAGCAGTTTAAACGCGGAGATGAACACTGAAGCTTTCTTT	CASSLNAEMNTEAFF
TRBD1	TRBV6-4	NA	TRBJ1-5	TGTGCCAGCCGGCGGGAGGGACAGAATCAGCCCCAGCATTTT	CASRREGQNQPQHF
NA	TRBV28	NA	TRBJ2-2	TGTGCCAGCAGTTTGAGGACTACTTACACCGGGGAGCTGTTTTTT	CASSLRTTYTGELFF